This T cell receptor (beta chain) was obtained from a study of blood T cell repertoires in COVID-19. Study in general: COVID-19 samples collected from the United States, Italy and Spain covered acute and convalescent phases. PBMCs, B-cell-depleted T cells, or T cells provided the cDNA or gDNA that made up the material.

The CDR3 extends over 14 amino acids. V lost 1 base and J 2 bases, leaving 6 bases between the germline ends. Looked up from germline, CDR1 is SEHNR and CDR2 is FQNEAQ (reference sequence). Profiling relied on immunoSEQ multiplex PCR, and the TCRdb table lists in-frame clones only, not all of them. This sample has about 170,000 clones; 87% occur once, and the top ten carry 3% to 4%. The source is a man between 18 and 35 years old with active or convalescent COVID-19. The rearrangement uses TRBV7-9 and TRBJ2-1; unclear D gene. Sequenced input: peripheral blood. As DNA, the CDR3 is TGTGCCAGCAGCTTAGACAGCCCCTACAATGAGCAGTTCTTC. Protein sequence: CASSLDSPYNEQFF.